These T cell receptor beta chains were read from a single sample in a study of cytomegalovirus exposure and HLA in healthy donors. TCRdb's copy holds only in-frame clones and misses some; the assay was immunoSEQ multiplex PCR. The sample carries roughly 150,000 clones, just under 75% recorded once. Sequencing was carried out using PBMCs. The receptors derive from a woman younger than 35 in good health and CMV-seronegative. The CDR3 runs from the conserved cysteine through the conserved F or W. The D gene is left open where the match is weak. Clone sizes are given selectively: once, few, many, or a class where the clone is expanded.

>.|.|TRBJ1-5|TRBV11-1
TGTGCCAGCAGCCAGGGTTCCAATCAGCCCCAGCATTTT
CASSQGSNQPQHF
>.|TRBD1|TRBJ1-5|TRBV6-5
TGTGCCAGCAAAGGACAGGGGGACCCCTTACCCCAGCATTTT
CASKGQGDPLPQHF
>.|.|TRBJ1-1|TRBV7-9
TGTGCCAGCAGCTTTAGCACTGAAGCTTTCTTT
CASSFSTEAFF
>.|.|TRBJ2-7|TRBV2
TGTGCCAGCAGTCTCCGGGAGACCTACGAGCAGTACTTC
CASSLRETYEQYF
>.|TRBD1|TRBJ1-4|TRBV28
TGTGCCAGCAGTTTGCACCCACAGGGGGCGAATGAAAAACTGTTTTTT
CASSLHPQGANEKLFF
>.|.|TRBJ2-1|TRBV9
TGTGCCAGCAGTCCGCCGGGGTATGAGCAGTTCTTC
CASSPPGYEQFF
>.|.|TRBJ2-7|TRBV4-1
TGCGCCAGCAGCCAAGAGGTCGCCTCTCCCTACGAGCAGTACTTC
CASSQEVASPYEQYF
>.|.|TRBJ1-1|TRBV2
TGTGCCAGCAGAACGCCGGGGAACACTGAAGCTTTCTTT
CASRTPGNTEAFF
>few|.|TRBJ1-1|TRBV7-2
TGTGCCAGCAGCTTAACTCCGCTAAACACTGAAGCTTTCTTT
CASSLTPLNTEAFF
>.|.|TRBJ2-6|TRBV19
TGTGCCAGTAGTCATGAAGGAGGGGCTGGGGCCAACGTCCTGACTTTC
CASSHEGGAGANVLTF
>.|.|TRBJ2-7|TRBV27
TGTGCCAGCAGTTGGGCAGCAGGTTACGAGCAGTACTTC
CASSWAAGYEQYF
>.|TRBD1|TRBJ1-4|TRBV28
TGTGCCAGCAGTTTAGGGACAGATAAACTGTTTTTT
CASSLGTDKLFF
>.|TRBD1|TRBJ1-1|TRBV2
TGTGCCAGCAGTGAACCGGGACAGGGGTTAGGGACTGAAGCTTTCTTT
CASSEPGQGLGTEAFF
>.|.|TRBJ1-2|TRBV28
TGTGCCAGCTATACTCCCCAAGGGGGGGCGGGGAGGAACTATGGCTACACCTTC
CASYTPQGGAGRNYGYTF
>.|.|TRBJ2-1|TRBV28
TGTGCCAGCAGCTGGGGTACAGGGTGGAATGAGCAGTTCTTC
CASSWGTGWNEQFF
>.|TRBD2|TRBJ2-1|TRBV7-3
TGTGCCAGCAGCACAGGACTAGCGGGGGACAATGAGCAGTTCTTC
CASSTGLAGDNEQFF
>.|TRBD1|TRBJ1-2|TRBV6-6
TGTGCCAGCAGTTACTCAGACAGGGGGAACTATGGCTACACCTTC
CASSYSDRGNYGYTF
>few|TRBD1|TRBJ1-2|TRBV5-1
TGCGCCAGCAGCTTGGGTACAGGGGATGGCTACACCTTC
CASSLGTGDGYTF
>.|TRBD1|TRBJ1-2|TRBV6-6
TGTGCCAGCAGAACAGGGGGCGCAGACTATGGCTACACCTTC
CASRTGGADYGYTF
>few|.|TRBJ2-5|TRBV7-3
TGTGCCAGCAGCCGGACTTACCAAGAGACCCAGTACTTC
CASSRTYQETQYF
>.|TRBD1|TRBJ2-1|TRBV7-9
TGTGCCAGCAGCTTGGCCGGACAGGGCAATGAGCAGTTCTTC
CASSLAGQGNEQFF
>few|.|TRBJ1-4|TRBV7-2
TGTGCCAGCAGCTTTGTTGGGACACAGAATGAAAAACTGTTTTTT
CASSFVGTQNEKLFF
>few|.|TRBJ1-1|TRBV7-2
TGTGCCAGCAGCCCTCAGGCCGCGAACACTGAAGCTTTCTTT
CASSPQAANTEAFF
>.|.|TRBJ2-3|TRBV4-3
TGCGCCAGCAGCCAAGATGGCGGACTTGGAGATACGCAGTATTTT
CASSQDGGLGDTQYF
>.|.|TRBJ2-5|TRBV4-1
TGCGCCAGCAGCCAAGGAGGGAACATCCAAGAGACCCAGTACTTC
CASSQGGNIQETQYF
>.|.|TRBJ1-3|TRBV20-1
TGCAGTGCTAGGTTTTCAGGGCGGGAGCATTTT
CSARFSGREHF
>.|.|TRBJ2-3|TRBV13
TGTGCCAGCAGCCAGCGCTCTAGCACAGATACGCAGTATTTT
CASSQRSSTDTQYF
>.|TRBD1|TRBJ1-5|TRBV5-5
TGTGCCAGCAGCTCAAGGACAGGCGGATCGGGGGATCAGCCCCAGCATTTT
CASSSRTGGSGDQPQHF
>.|.|TRBJ2-5|TRBV7-2
TGTGCCAGCAGCTGGATACAGCAAGAGACCCAGTACTTC
CASSWIQQETQYF
>.|TRBD1|TRBJ2-7|TRBV19
TGTGCCAGTAGTCGGGACAGGTACTCCTACGAGCAGTACTTC
CASSRDRYSYEQYF
>.|TRBD1|TRBJ1-2|TRBV10-2
TGCGCCAGCAGTGAGTCGTCCCAGGGGGCCGCCCGGGATGGCTACACCTTC
CASSESSQGAARDGYTF
>few|TRBD2|TRBJ2-1|TRBV9
TGTGCCAGCAGCGTAGAGACTAGCGGGAGAGATGAGCAGTTCTTC
CASSVETSGRDEQFF
>once|TRBD1|TRBJ2-7|TRBV5-4
TGTGCCAGCAGCGGAGACACAGGGGTTTACGAGCAGTACTTC
CASSGDTGVYEQYF
>once|.|TRBJ2-1|TRBV28
TGTGCCAGCACAACACCGGGACTCCTAAATGAGCAGTTCTTC
CASTTPGLLNEQFF
>few|TRBD2|TRBJ2-5|TRBV6-5
TGTGCCAGCGCGCGGGCTAGCGGAGAAGAGACCCAGTACTTC
CASARASGEETQYF
>.|.|TRBJ1-2|TRBV2
TGTGCCGGAGGGGTGGCAGGCTACACCTTC
CAGGVAGYTF
>few|.|TRBJ1-2|TRBV5-6
TGTGCCAGCAGCTTGGTTGCAGGAAACTATGGCTACACCTTC
CASSLVAGNYGYTF
>.|.|TRBJ1-4|TRBV5-1
TGCGCCAGCAGCTTGGCTTCCCAGGGCCCCTTTTATGAAAAACTGTTTTTT
CASSLASQGPFYEKLFF
>.|.|TRBJ1-5|TRBV7-2
TGTGCCAGCAGCTGGCGACTGGGGAGTAATCAGCCCCAGCATTTT
CASSWRLGSNQPQHF
>.|TRBD1|TRBJ1-2|TRBV13
TGTGCCAGCAGCGAAGGGACAGGGGTTGGCTACACCTTC
CASSEGTGVGYTF
>.|.|TRBJ1-3|TRBV2
TGTGCCAGCAGGGCGGGGGGAGGAGGAAACACCATATATTTT
CASRAGGGGNTIYF